These 5 T cell receptor beta chains originate from one sample sequenced in a study of CD8 T cells in ankylosing spondylitis. TCRdb ran MiXCR on the 5' RACE reads and lists one entry per CDR3 protein. The sample holds about 250,000 distinct CDR3 sequences, 7.5% to 9.5% seen once. Sequences were obtained from blood, either unsorted or a sorted T cell fraction (not recorded which). These TCRs come from a female donor with ankylosing spondylitis or in good health (not recorded which).

In this sample, this clonotype turned up many times. The chain is built from TRBV28 and TRBJ1-2; D is ambiguous. Trimming cost V 2 bases and J 0 bases, with 4 bases left between them. This CDR3 is built from 13 residues. Looked up from germline, CDR1 is MDHEN and CDR2 is SYDVKM. The CDR3 DNA sequence: TGTGCCAGCAGTTTAGGGTCTAACTATGGCTACACCTTC. Its translation: CASSLGSNYGYTF.

This clonotype occurred many times. J is TRBJ2-1 and V is TRBV29-1, with TRBD2 matching 13 bases. The V gene end was trimmed by 8 bases and the J gene end by 0 bases; junction bases not matched to a gene: 10. CDR3 length equals 17 residues. The germline gives CDR1 SQVTM, CDR2 ANQGSEA. The CDR3 DNA follows: TGCAGCATTCGAACTAGCGGGAGGGATAGCTCCTACAATGAGCAGTTCTTC. This gives the protein CSIRTSGRDSSYNEQFF.

On this clonotype itself: This clone may be a read error of a much larger clone one base away. The genes are TRBV3-1 and TRBJ2-2; D may match TRBD1 or TRBD2 (5 bases each). Germline V gene sequence: CDR1 LGHDT, CDR2 YNNKEL (reference sequence). The CDR3 runs to 18 residues. Written as DNA, the CDR3 is TGTGCCAGCAGCCAAGCTGGTGGGGCTTTAGGAGGCACCTGGGAGCTGTTTTTT. Protein sequence: CASSQAGGALGGTWELFF.

The chain couples TRBV12-3 or TRBV12-4 to TRBJ2-1; tentatively, D is TRBD1 (5 bases). The V gene lost 3 bases and the J gene lost 4 bases, with 13 bases spanning the gap. There are 15 residues in the CDR3. For the CDR3, the DNA is TGTGCCAGCAGTTTGTCGCAGGGATCATACAATGAGCAGTTCTTC. It encodes CASSLSQGSYNEQFF.

The table lists this clonotype with many counts. V is TRBV5-1 and J is TRBJ2-3; D unclear. The CDR3 is 12 residues long. V lost 0 bases and J 9 bases, leaving 8 bases between the germline ends. Per the germline V gene, CDR1 is SGHRS and CDR2 is YFSETQ. CDR3: CASSLERTTQYF. DNA of the CDR3: TGCGCCAGCAGCTTGGAGCGAACCACGCAGTATTTT.